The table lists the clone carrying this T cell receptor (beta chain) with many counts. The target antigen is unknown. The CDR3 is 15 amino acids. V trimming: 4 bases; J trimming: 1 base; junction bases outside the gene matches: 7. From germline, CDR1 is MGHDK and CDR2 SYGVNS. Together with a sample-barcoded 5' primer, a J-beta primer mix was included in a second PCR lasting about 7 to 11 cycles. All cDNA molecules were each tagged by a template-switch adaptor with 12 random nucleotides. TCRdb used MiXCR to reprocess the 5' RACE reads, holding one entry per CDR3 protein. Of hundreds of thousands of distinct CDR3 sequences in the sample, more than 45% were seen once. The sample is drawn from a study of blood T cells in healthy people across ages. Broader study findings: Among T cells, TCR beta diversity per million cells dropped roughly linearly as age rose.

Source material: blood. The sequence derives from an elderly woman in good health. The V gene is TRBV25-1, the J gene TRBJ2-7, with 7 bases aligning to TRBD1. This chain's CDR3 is CASSVPGGLSYEQYF. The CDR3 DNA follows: TGTGCCAGCAGTGTCCCAGGGGGTTTGTCCTACGAGCAGTACTTC.